This TCR beta chain is from a study of cytomegalovirus exposure and HLA in healthy donors. A roughly 120-subject validation cohort, separate from the approximately 720-subject first cohort, supplied the donors. Produced via immunoSEQ multiplex PCR; TCRdb's table is partial and in-frame only. Among 110,000 or so clones listed, about nine tenths were seen once. V lost 3 bases and J lost 1; bases outside the gene matches: 5. Per the germline V gene, CDR1 is SGHNT and CDR2 is YYREEE (reference sequence). This CDR3 spans 15 amino acids. Source material: PBMCs. The receptor was isolated from a man between 18 and 35 years old in good health and CMV-seropositive. The genes are TRBV5-4 and TRBJ1-1; 8 positions match TRBD1. Here the CDR3 DNA reads TGTGCCAGCAGCTCAGACAGGGGACCGAACACTGAAGCTTTCTTT. This gives the protein CASSSDRGPNTEAFF.